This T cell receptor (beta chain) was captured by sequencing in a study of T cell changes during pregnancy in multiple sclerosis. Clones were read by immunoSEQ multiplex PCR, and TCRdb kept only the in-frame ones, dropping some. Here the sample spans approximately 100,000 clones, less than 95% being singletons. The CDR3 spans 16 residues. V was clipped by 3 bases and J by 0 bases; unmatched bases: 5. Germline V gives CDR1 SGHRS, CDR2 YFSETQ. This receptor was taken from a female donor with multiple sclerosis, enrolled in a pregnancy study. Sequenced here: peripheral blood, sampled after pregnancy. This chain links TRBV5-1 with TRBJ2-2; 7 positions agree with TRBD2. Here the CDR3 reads CASSSLTSPNTGELFF. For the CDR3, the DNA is TGCGCCAGCAGCTCGCTGACTAGCCCGAACACCGGGGAGCTGTTTTTT.